Sequencing of this T cell receptor beta chain was carried out in a study of cytomegalovirus exposure and HLA in healthy donors. Across the study: Within an early data release were 80 million to 90 million unique TCRs drawn from HLA-typed donors. Findings and caveats of the study: Cytomegalovirus association was assigned to about 180 TCR beta chains. DRB1 had the most TCR associations and HLA-C the fewest, a later analysis found, with rates varying by HLA locus. Later analysis demonstrated an association between a missense DCLRE1C variant and TCR beta V- and J-gene trimming.

The V gene's germline CDR1 is SNHLY and CDR2 FYNNEI. The CDR3 is made up of 13 amino acids. With V trimmed by 6 bases and J by 5 bases, 4 bases remained unmatched. Regarding this clone: The target antigen is unknown.

The PCR used 60 Vbeta and 13 Jbeta primers. TCRdb keeps only in-frame clones here, not all; method: immunoSEQ multiplex PCR. Of 90,000 to 120,000 clones listed, 65% to 85% are singletons. The gene calls are TRBV2 and TRBJ2-5; 9 bases agree with TRBD1. This receptor was taken from a man aged 18 to 29 in good health and CMV-seronegative. Sequencing used PBMCs. CDR3 nucleotide sequence: TGTGCCAGCAGGGACAGGGGAACCGAGACCCAGTACTTC. Amino acid sequence: CASRDRGTETQYF.